This TCR beta chain was captured in a study of tumor-infiltrating lymphocytes in oesophageal squamous cell carcinoma. The CDR3 sequence is 15 residues long. Germline V gene lookup returns CDR1 KGHDR and CDR2 SFDVKD. The ends were cut back, 1 base at V and 1 base at J, with 9 bases in the middle. TCRdb re-called the PCR reads through MiXCR, storing one row per CDR3 protein. Counted here are 9,000 to 13,000 distinct CDR3 sequences, around three fifths occurring once; the ten biggest clones make up 39%. Sequenced sample: esophageal tumor tissue. The gene calls are TRBV24-1 and TRBJ2-5; the D gene is possibly TRBD2 (5 bases). The sequence was collected from a female donor with esophageal squamous cell carcinoma. The CDR3 reads CATSDLRGSQETQYF. In DNA form, the CDR3 reads TGTGCCACCAGTGATTTACGAGGGTCCCAAGAGACCCAGTACTTC.